Below are 9 T cell receptor beta chains sequenced from a single sample in a study of blood T cell repertoires in COVID-19. The protocol was immunoSEQ multiplex PCR, while the TCRdb copy is restricted to in-frame clones and leaves out a portion. The sample lists around 150,000 clones; more than 60% were seen once. The sequenced sample consisted of peripheral blood. The receptor source for this set is a man between 65 and 85 years old with acute or convalescent COVID-19.

This clone appeared a single time. V and J are TRBV24-1 and TRBJ2-2; D perhaps matches TRBD1 (5 bases). The CDR3 extends over 18 amino acids. Germline V gene data show CDR1 as KGHDR and CDR2 as SFDVKD. V lost 1 base and J lost 5, with 19 bases in between. CDR3 protein: CATSDLKGRAATTGELFF. The CDR3 coding sequence is TGTGCCACCAGTGATTTAAAAGGCAGGGCCGCGACGACCGGGGAGCTGTTTTTT.

The chain is built from TRBV28 and TRBJ2-7, with 7 bases identical to TRBD1. The germline V gene has CDR1 MDHEN and CDR2 SYDVKM. After removal of 6 bases from V and 6 bases from J, the junction contained 11 bases not matched to a gene. This CDR3 has 14 residues. The CDR3 sequence is CASSLGVTGTEQYF. The CDR3 coding sequence is TGTGCCAGCAGCTTGGGTGTGACAGGGACCGAGCAGTACTTC.

The gene calls are TRBV18 and TRBJ2-1; D call uncertain. The CDR3 has 15 residues. The V end lost 5 bases, the J end lost 0 bases, and 11 bases lay between the germline ends. CDR1 KGHSH and CDR2 LQKENI come from the germline V gene. CDR3 nucleotide sequence: TGTGCCAGCTCAGTGGGCCCCAGCTCCTACAATGAGCAGTTCTTC. Translation: CASSVGPSSYNEQFF.

The gene calls are TRBV5-1 and TRBJ2-5; 8 positions agree with TRBD1. J gave up 3 bases and V 9 bases, and 13 bases lay outside the gene matches. This CDR3 spans 15 amino acids. The germline gives CDR1 SGHRS, CDR2 YFSETQ. CDR3 residues: CATTVGTGWKETQYF. In DNA, the CDR3 is TGCGCCACCACCGTTGGGACAGGCTGGAAAGAGACCCAGTACTTC.

The chain carries TRBV2 and TRBJ2-1, with D perhaps TRBD1 (6 bases). Deletions cut 6 bases from V and 4 bases from J, with 10 bases between. This CDR3 region has 13 residues. Germline V gives CDR1 SNHLY, CDR2 FYNNEI. The chain's CDR3 is CASRGQHYNEQFF. CDR3 sequence (DNA): TGTGCCAGCAGAGGACAGCATTACAATGAGCAGTTCTTC.

This clone was counted ten times or more. The V gene is TRBV4-3, the J gene TRBJ2-2; 13 bases agree with TRBD2. V shed 0 bases and J 0 bases; nucleotides not matched to a gene: 1. The CDR3 totals 18 residues. Looked up from germline, CDR1 is LGHNA and CDR2 is YSLEER. The CDR3 bases are TGCGCCAGCAGCCAAGATGGACTAGCGGGAGCGAACACCGGGGAGCTGTTTTTT. It encodes CASSQDGLAGANTGELFF.

A single count supports this clone. The V call is TRBV5-1, the J call TRBJ1-3; D gene ambiguous. The CDR3 has 15 amino acids. Deletions cut 0 bases from V and 1 base from J, with 8 bases between. Germline CDR1 SGHRS, CDR2 YFSETQ. This CDR3 is CASSLDGGSGNTIYF. CDR3 DNA: TGCGCCAGCAGCTTGGACGGAGGGTCTGGAAACACCATATATTTT.

The rearrangement joins TRBV7-9 to TRBJ1-1; a possible D gene is TRBD1 (6 bases). Deletions cut 8 bases from V and 1 base from J, with 14 bases between. The V gene's germline CDR1 is SEHNR and CDR2 FQNEAQ (reference sequence). This CDR3 is built from 14 residues. The CDR3 region has the DNA TGTGCCAGCGGCGGAGGACAGCAGAACACTGAAGCTTTCTTT. It codes for CASGGGQQNTEAFF. The full variable domain, its missing parts supplied by reference TRBV7-9 and TRBJ1-1, is DTGVSQNPRHKITKRGQNVTFRCDPISEHNRLYWYRQTLGQGPEFLTYFQNEAQLEKSRLLSDRFSAERPKGSFSTLEIQRTEQGDSAMYLCASGGGQQNTEAFFGQGTRLTVV.

V is TRBV11-2 and J is TRBJ1-6, with 7 nucleotides matching TRBD1. CDR3 length equals 15 residues. V gave up 4 bases and J gave up 5 bases; unmatched junction bases: 5. Germline V gives CDR1 SGHAT, CDR2 FQNNGV. The DNA for the CDR3 is TGTGCCAGCAGCTCGTACAGGGGCGATAATTCACCCCTCCACTTT. Encoded protein: CASSSYRGDNSPLHF. The full variable domain, its missing parts supplied by reference TRBV11-2 and TRBJ1-6, is EAGVAQSPRYKIIEKRQSVAFWCNPISGHATLYWYQQILGQGPKLLIQFQNNGVVDDSQLPKDRFSAERLKGVDSTLKIQPAKLEDSAVYLCASSSYRGDNSPLHFGNGTRLTVT.